This TCR beta chain derives from a study of CD8+ T cells in alopecia areata. On the study more broadly: Treated patients were dosed with oral tofacitinib, taking 5 to 10 mg twice daily.

Overall study findings and caveats: Compared with mice, patients displayed less clear TCR sharing, possibly for HLA-related reasons.

A word on this clone: The antigen remains undetermined.

The CDR3 length is 14 residues. The germline V gene encodes CDR1 MNHEY and CDR2 SMNVEV (reference sequence). Losses at the gene ends were 7 bases for V and 1 base for J; bases not matched to a gene: 3. RNA was isolated and reverse transcribed to cDNA, the sequencing template. Profiled with immunoSEQ multiplex PCR; TCRdb holds only in-frame clones, not every one. The sample has around 50,000 clones, around 96% seen once. Peripheral blood samples and lesional scalp punch biopsies were obtained from alopecia areata patients. CD4+ and CD8+ T cells were sorted from PBMCs. The TCR was taken from a human donor with alopecia areata. V usage is TRBV27 and J usage is TRBJ2-2; TRBD1 matches 7 bases. The source was CD8+ T cells sorted from blood, collected at week 0. The DNA of the CDR3 is TGTGCCAGCATGACAGGGTGGAACACCGGGGAGCTGTTTTTT. The encoded protein is CASMTGWNTGELFF.